The 22 T cell receptor beta chains given below trace back to one sample, sequenced in a study of Ad26.COV2.S vaccination and SARS-CoV-2 variants (dated by TCRdb to about 2021). Library preparation was by the immunoSEQ multiplex PCR assay. TCRdb re-hosts the immuneACCESS table, in-frame sequences only. Its copies lack some clones; in the studies checked, an unresolved V gene accounts for under half of them, and the cause for the rest is not known. For this sample there are around 240,000 clones; 70% to 90% appear just once. Roughly a tenth of the sample belongs to the ten largest clones. The treatment or condition label for this specimen denotes: 19 received Ad26.COV2.S at low or high dose, single or two shots; about 5 received placebo; per-sample allocation not given. For vaccine and placebo recipients, the sequenced repertoires came from samples collected on day 63 after the first injection. This specimen was peripheral blood, taken in a trial of Ad26.COV2.S vaccine versus placebo. These receptors all come from a person aged 18-60 years who received the Ad26.COV2.S COVID-19 vaccine or a placebo.

This chain's CDR3 is CASSFRDSPRGELFF. The CDR3 DNA reads TGTGCCAGCAGTTTCCGGGACAGCCCCCGCGGGGAGCTGTTTTTT. This chain uses TRBV28 with TRBJ2-2; 7 bases map to TRBD1. V lost 3 bases and J lost 7; bases outside the gene matches: 8. From germline, CDR1 is MDHEN and CDR2 SYDVKM. The length of the CDR3 is 15 residues. Complete variable domain (other parts from reference TRBV28 and TRBJ2-2): DVKVTQSSRYLVKRTGEKVFLECVQDMDHENMFWYRQDPGLGLRLIYFSYDVKMKEKGDIPEGYSVSREKKERFSLILESASTNQTSMYLCASSFRDSPRGELFFGEGSRLTVL.

CDR3 nucleotides: TGTGCCAGCAGTACATCAGGGGTCGGGGCCAACGTCCTGACTTTC. It translates to CASSTSGVGANVLTF. The chain joins TRBV28 to TRBJ2-6, with D perhaps TRBD1 (6 bases). The CDR3 loop spans 15 amino acids. CDR1 MDHEN and CDR2 SYDVKM come from the germline V gene. V was clipped by 5 bases and J by 4 bases, with 12 bases between them.

CDR3 sequence reads: CASSQDLTGVGAFF. In nucleotides, the CDR3 is TGTGCCAGCAGCCAAGACCTGACAGGGGTGGGAGCTTTCTTT. The rearrangement uses TRBV14 and TRBJ1-1; 8 bases are shared with TRBD1. Germline lookup yields CDR1 SGHDN and CDR2 FVKESK. After removal of 0 bases from V and 10 bases from J, the junction contained 7 bases not matched to a gene. The CDR3 is 14 amino acids.

The gene calls are TRBV9 and TRBJ2-1; the D gene is possibly TRBD1 (6 bases). Trimming took off 7 bases at V and 3 bases at J, with 17 bases between the two ends. The germline gives CDR1 SGDLS, CDR2 YYNGEE. The CDR3 has 15 residues. The CDR3 here is CASGIGQRDYNEQFF. In DNA, the CDR3 is TGTGCCAGCGGAATCGGACAGAGGGACTACAATGAGCAGTTCTTC.

The chain links TRBV19 to TRBJ1-4; a possible D gene is TRBD1 (6 bases). Germline V gene data show CDR1 as LNHDA and CDR2 as SQIVND (reference sequence). The CDR3 has 18 amino acids. Trimming stripped 0 bases from V and 7 bases from J, with 21 bases between. CDR3 DNA: TGTGCCAGTAGTATAGAGGTCACAGGGTGGATCAAAGGTGAAAAACTGTTTTTT. Amino acids: CASSIEVTGWIKGEKLFF.

This chain uses TRBV18 with TRBJ2-1, with D possibly matching TRBD1 (6 bases). In germline, CDR1 is KGHSH, CDR2 LQKENI. V shed 3 bases and J shed 3 bases, with 18 bases lying between them. This CDR3 spans 17 amino acids. The CDR3 sequence: CASSPRQARMFYNEQFF. The CDR3 region has the DNA TGTGCCAGCTCACCGCGACAGGCGAGGATGTTCTACAATGAGCAGTTCTTC. Full variable domain (missing parts from reference TRBV18 and TRBJ2-1): NAGVMQNPRHLVRRRGQEARLRCSPMKGHSHVYWYRQLPEEGLKFMVYLQKENIIDESGMPKERFSAEFPKEGPSILRIQQVVRGDSAAYFCASSPRQARMFYNEQFFGPGTRLTVL.

The chain uses TRBV4-1 and TRBJ2-5; 8 nucleotides align to TRBD1. Germline V gene data show CDR1 as MGHRA and CDR2 as YSYEKL. The CDR3 totals 14 residues. The junction had 2 bases not matched to a gene; V was cut back by 0 bases and J by 5 bases. The CDR3 coding sequence is TGCGCCAGCAGCCAAGAGGACAGGGAGGAGACCCAGTACTTC. As protein: CASSQEDREETQYF.

The chain employs TRBV11-2 and TRBJ1-5, with no clear D. Germline CDR1 reads SGHAT; CDR2 reads FQNNGV. Trimming cost V 1 base and J 3 bases, with 7 bases left between them. This CDR3 region has 14 residues. As DNA, the CDR3 is TGTGCCAGCAGCTTAGCCGGACCCAATCAGCCCCAGCATTTT. As protein: CASSLAGPNQPQHF.

This chain connects TRBV28 to TRBJ1-2; D uncertain. Per germline, CDR1 MDHEN and CDR2 SYDVKM. The V end was cut by 6 bases, the J end by 5 bases, with 13 bases between. The CDR3 spans 13 residues. CDR3 sequence: CASSSRNGYGYTF. CDR3 DNA sequence: TGTGCCAGCAGCTCTAGGAACGGGTATGGCTACACCTTC.

This sequence joins TRBV3-1 (or the pseudogene TRBV3-2) and TRBJ2-5, with 9 nucleotides matching TRBD2. The CDR3 is made up of 15 amino acids. CDR1 is LGHDT, CDR2 YNNKEL, per germline (reference sequence). Trimming took 5 bases from V and 1 from J; bases not matched to a gene: 5. The DNA of the CDR3 is TGTGCCAGCAGCAAGACTAGCGGAGTCCAAGAGACCCAGTACTTC. Encoded protein: CASSKTSGVQETQYF.

This chain links TRBV19 with TRBJ1-6; D uncertain. Deletions cut 6 bases from V and 9 bases from J, with 12 bases between. CDR3 length: 13 residues. CDR1 and CDR2 (germline): LNHDA, SQIVND (reference sequence). The DNA for the CDR3 is TGTGCCAGTAGGACGGCCCTAGGTTCACCCCTCCACTTT. Amino acid sequence: CASRTALGSPLHF.

V gene TRBV7-8 combines with J gene TRBJ1-4, with D perhaps TRBD1 (5 bases). The length of the CDR3 is 14 residues. From germline, CDR1 is SGHVS and CDR2 FQNEAQ. V gave up 5 bases and J gave up 4 bases, with 11 bases separating them. CDR3: CASSHGQGNEKLFF. The CDR3 bases are TGTGCCAGCAGCCATGGGCAGGGTAATGAAAAACTGTTTTTT.

This clone was counted only a few times. The chain has TRBV6-1 and TRBJ1-5; D not certain. The V gene's germline CDR1 is MNHNS and CDR2 SASEGT. V was pared by 2 bases and J by 0 bases, with 2 bases between. The CDR3 runs to 13 residues. The CDR3 is CASSEYSNQPQHF. CDR3 DNA sequence: TGTGCCAGCAGTGAATATAGCAATCAGCCCCAGCATTTT.

The chain links TRBV7-2 to TRBJ2-1; 8 bases fit TRBD1. Germline lookup yields CDR1 SGHTA and CDR2 FQGNSA. The CDR3 loop spans 13 amino acids. The junction had 7 bases not matched to a gene; V was cut back by 3 bases and J by 12 bases. For the CDR3, the DNA is TGTGCCAGCAGCTTCCAGGGGGCCCAAGGGCAGTTCTTC. Translated, it gives CASSFQGAQGQFF.

This chain connects TRBV5-1 to TRBJ1-6; the D is unclear. This CDR3 is 15 amino acids long. Trimming left V 0 bases short and J 9 bases short, with 13 bases between. CDR1 is SGHRS, CDR2 YFSETQ, per germline. CDR3 protein: CASSLVAGPVSPLHF. CDR3 nucleotides: TGCGCCAGCAGCTTGGTGGCGGGCCCCGTTTCACCCCTCCACTTT. Supplemented by reference TRBV5-1 and TRBJ1-6, the full variable domain reads KAGVTQTPRYLIKTRGQQVTLSCSPISGHRSVSWYQQTPGQGLQFLFEYFSETQRNKGNFPGRFSGRQFSNSRSEMNVSTLELGDSALYLCASSLVAGPVSPLHFGNGTRLTVT.

The chain carries TRBV11-3 and TRBJ2-7, with TRBD1 as a possible D gene (5 bases). Germline V gives CDR1 SGHNT, CDR2 YENEEA. The V gene lost 5 bases and the J gene lost 7 bases, with 18 bases spanning the gap. CDR3 size: 14 residues. DNA for the CDR3: TGTGCCAGCAGCCCCCGGACATCTGGCGCGGAGCAGTACTTC. It translates to CASSPRTSGAEQYF.

The chain links TRBV7-8 to TRBJ2-7; weak D call: TRBD1 (6 bases). V lost 4 bases to trimming and J lost 6 bases, with 16 bases between them. CDR1 SGHVS and CDR2 FQNEAQ come from the germline V gene. The CDR3 runs 14 residues. The CDR3 here is CASSSRQASGEQYF. In nucleotides, the CDR3 is TGTGCCAGCAGCTCCCGACAGGCCTCGGGCGAGCAGTACTTC.

The chain carries TRBV18 and TRBJ2-3; D is possibly TRBD1 (6 bases). The CDR3 totals 17 residues. Trimming removed 2 bases at V and 2 bases at J, with 17 bases between. Germline-derived CDR1 and CDR2 are KGHSH and LQKENI. CDR3 sequence: CASSPRATGNSTDTQYF. The CDR3 DNA is TGTGCCAGCTCACCAAGAGCTACAGGGAATTCCACAGATACGCAGTATTTT. Using reference TRBV18 and TRBJ2-3 for the parts outside the CDR3, the full variable domain is NAGVMQNPRHLVRRRGQEARLRCSPMKGHSHVYWYRQLPEEGLKFMVYLQKENIIDESGMPKERFSAEFPKEGPSILRIQQVVRGDSAAYFCASSPRATGNSTDTQYFGPGTRLTVL.

The chain has TRBV4-3 and TRBJ1-5; 8 nucleotides agree with TRBD1. The V segment lost 0 bases and the J segment 3 bases; nucleotides outside the gene matches: 4. CDR1 is LGHNA and CDR2 is YSLEER in the germline V gene. The CDR3 loop spans 16 amino acids. CDR3 nucleotides: TGCGCCAGCAGCCAAGATGCAGGGGGCTTCAATCAGCCCCAGCATTTT. This gives the protein CASSQDAGGFNQPQHF.

The chain is built from TRBV10-1 and TRBJ2-7; tentatively, D is TRBD2 (6 bases). Germline CDR1 is WNHNN and CDR2 is SYGVQD (reference sequence). The V end was cut by 11 bases, the J end by 7 bases, with 18 bases between. CDR3 length equals 12 residues. The CDR3 DNA sequence: TGCGCCCCCCCCCGACTAGTAGTTGAGCAGTACTTC. Protein product: CAPPRLVVEQYF.

This clone was counted at least ten times. The chain carries TRBV4-1 and TRBJ2-1; D remains ambiguous. The germline V gene has CDR1 MGHRA and CDR2 YSYEKL. The CDR3 extends over 14 amino acids. V lost 0 bases to trimming and J lost 8 bases, with 11 bases between them. The CDR3 coding sequence is TGCGCCAGCAGCCAAGATCCAAGCCGGGATGAGCAGTTCTTC. As protein: CASSQDPSRDEQFF.

This chain uses TRBV28 with TRBJ2-1; D gene unclear. Trimming took 6 bases from V and 5 from J, leaving 14 bases between them. Germline V CDR1 and CDR2: MDHEN, SYDVKM. The CDR3 has 14 amino acids. CDR3 in DNA: TGTGCCAGCAGCGACCTCCGGGTGAACAATGAGCAGTTCTTC. Its translation is CASSDLRVNNEQFF.